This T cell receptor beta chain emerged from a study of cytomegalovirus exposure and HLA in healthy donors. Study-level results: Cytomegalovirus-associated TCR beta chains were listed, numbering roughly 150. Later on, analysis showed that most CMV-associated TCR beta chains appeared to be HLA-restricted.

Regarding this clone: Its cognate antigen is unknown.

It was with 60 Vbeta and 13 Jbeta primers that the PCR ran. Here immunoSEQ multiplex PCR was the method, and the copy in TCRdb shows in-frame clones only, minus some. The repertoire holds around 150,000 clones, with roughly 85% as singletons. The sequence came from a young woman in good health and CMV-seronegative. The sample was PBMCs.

In nucleotides, the CDR3 is TGTGCCATTGGCGCGGGGGCGTATAATGAGCAGTTCTTC. As protein: CAIGAGAYNEQFF. The chain is built from TRBV10-3 and TRBJ2-1; D may be TRBD2 (7 bases). Trimming took off 9 bases at V and 7 bases at J, with 16 bases between the two ends. The CDR3 covers 13 residues. Germline V gives CDR1 ENHRY, CDR2 SYGVKD.